The clone carrying this T cell receptor beta chain was found many times. These data originate in a study of T cells in Graves' hyperthyroidism and ophthalmopathy. As for the study in general: At initial diagnosis, before any treatment had begun, peripheral blood was obtained.

From germline, CDR1 is ENHRY and CDR2 SYGVKD. The CDR3 is made up of 16 amino acids. Trimming cost V 7 bases and J 0 bases, with 16 bases left between them. Amplification of TCR beta CDR3 regions used RNA as the template. HTBI primers were used for first-round RT-PCR of the TCR CDR3. TCRdb fed the multiplex PCR reads into MiXCR, producing one record per CDR3 protein. The sample yields roughly 600,000 distinct CDR3 sequences, approximately 15% seen once. The source of the PBMCs was 10 ml of fresh peripheral blood. Sequencing used blood. J is TRBJ2-1 and V is TRBV10-3; possibly TRBD1 or TRBD2 for D (5 bases each). This TCR derives from a woman in her forties or fifties with Graves' ophthalmopathy. The CDR3 region has the DNA TGTGCCATCACCGGGACCGCCGATCGCTCCTACAATGAGCAGTTCTTC. This encodes CAITGTADRSYNEQFF.